Following are 10 T cell receptor beta chains from one sample sequenced in a study of response to subunit inactivated influenza vaccine. Each CDR3 protein gets one entry after TCRdb re-called the RT-PCR reads with MiXCR. The sample carries roughly 790,000 distinct CDR3 sequences, about 20% recorded once. Sequenced material: PBMCs from blood, taken 4 to 6 days after vaccination. The receptors stem from a man aged 45 to 65 who received an inactivated influenza vaccine.

The genes are TRBV20-1 and TRBJ2-3; D not resolved. Trimming shortened V by 6 bases and J by 2 bases, and 15 bases separated the two germline ends. Per germline, CDR1 DFQATT and CDR2 SNEGSKA (reference sequence). The CDR3 spans 14 residues. CDR3 sequence (DNA): TGCAGTGCCCACTCCCTTGGCCCCACAGATACGCAGTATTTT. As protein: CSAHSLGPTDTQYF.

This clonotype was seen a handful of times. This chain connects TRBV10-3 to TRBJ1-6; perhaps TRBD1 as D (6 bases). Germline assignment: CDR1 ENHRY and CDR2 SYGVKD. CDR3 length: 16 residues. The V gene lost 3 bases and the J gene lost 8 bases, with 17 bases spanning the gap. CDR3 DNA: TGTGCCATCAGTGATCGGGGGGGGCCCGGGTATTCACCCCTCCACTTT. Amino acid sequence: CAISDRGGPGYSPLHF.

V and J are TRBV11-2 and TRBJ2-5; no clear D. CDR1 is SGHAT and CDR2 is FQNNGV in the germline V gene. The CDR3 consists of 14 residues. With 0 bases removed from V and 2 bases from J, the gap between germline ends came to 7 bases. The CDR3 coding sequence is TGTGCCAGCAGCTTAGAGTTCCGACAAGAGACCCAGTACTTC. Translating gives CASSLEFRQETQYF.

The table lists this clonotype with many counts. The CDR3 DNA is TGTGCCAGCAGTATGTCCCGGGAGCAGTTCTTC. Translation: CASSMSREQFF. The rearrangement links TRBV12-3 or TRBV12-4 to TRBJ2-1; D is unclear. This CDR3 has 11 amino acids. Trimming pared 5 bases from V and 10 bases from J, leaving 9 bases between.

The chain combines TRBV6-2 or TRBV6-3 with TRBJ2-7; D is ambiguous. The V end was cut by 4 bases, the J end by 2 bases, with 15 bases between. Germline V gene sequence: CDR1 MNHEY, CDR2 SVGEGT. The CDR3 runs to 15 residues. In DNA, the CDR3 is TGTGCCAGCAGTTTCGCAAGTGGCAAGACCTACGAGCAGTACTTC. It translates to CASSFASGKTYEQYF.

This sequence joins TRBV19 and TRBJ1-4, with a possible D match to TRBD1 (6 bases). In germline, CDR1 is LNHDA, CDR2 SQIVND (reference sequence). The CDR3 sequence is 16 residues long. V lost 5 bases, J lost 4 bases, and 17 bases lay in between. This CDR3 reads CASSPAQGSLNEKLFF. In nucleotides, the CDR3 is TGTGCCAGTAGTCCGGCACAGGGTAGCCTTAATGAAAAACTGTTTTTT. Variable domain in full (rest from reference TRBV19 and TRBJ1-4): DGGITQSPKYLFRKEGQNVTLSCEQNLNHDAMYWYRQDPGQGLRLIYYSQIVNDFQKGDIAEGYSVSREKKESFPLTVTSAQKNPTAFYLCASSPAQGSLNEKLFFGSGTQLSVL.

V and J are TRBV11-2 and TRBJ1-2, with 7 bases matching TRBD1. Germline V lookup: CDR1 SGHAT, CDR2 FQNNGV. The junction had 11 bases not matched to a gene; V was cut back by 5 bases and J by 8 bases. There are 14 residues in the CDR3. CDR3 in DNA: TGTGCCAGCAGCGCGGGTAGGGGGCAAGGAGGCTACACCTTC. Translated: CASSAGRGQGGYTF.

The chain has TRBV4-3 and TRBJ2-3, with TRBD2 matching over 11 bases. Germline CDR1 reads LGHNA; CDR2 reads YSLEER. V dropped 0 bases and J dropped 10; count of bases not matched to a gene: 9. CDR3 length: 16 residues. CDR3 sequence reads: CASSQDHLAGGVSQYF. The CDR3 bases are TGCGCCAGCAGCCAAGATCATCTAGCGGGGGGTGTTTCGCAGTATTTT.

In this sample, this clonotype turned up a few times. This chain connects TRBV11-1 to TRBJ1-6, with D uncertain. In germline, CDR1 is SGHAT, CDR2 FQDESV (reference sequence). This CDR3 has 18 residues. V was clipped by 5 bases and J by 0 bases, with 17 bases between them. Here the CDR3 DNA reads TGTGCCAGCAGCAAAGACGAGGAATATGGCTCCTATAATTCACCCCTCCACTTT. Its protein product is CASSKDEEYGSYNSPLHF. Full variable domain (rest looked up from reference TRBV11-1 and TRBJ1-6): EAEVAQSPRYKITEKSQAVAFWCDPISGHATLYWYRQILGQGPELLVQFQDESVVDDSQLPKDRFSAERLKGVDSTLKIQPAELGDSAMYLCASSKDEEYGSYNSPLHFGNGTRLTVT.

This rearrangement joins TRBV29-1 to TRBJ2-5; 11 bases agree with TRBD2. V lost 3 bases to trimming and J lost 4 bases; unmatched junction nucleotides: 7. Germline V gives CDR1 SQVTM, CDR2 ANQGSEA. The CDR3 loop spans 15 amino acids. The CDR3 sequence is CSVDFASGGIETQYF. The CDR3 DNA sequence: TGCAGCGTTGACTTCGCTAGCGGGGGGATAGAGACCCAGTACTTC. The complete variable domain, with remaining parts taken from reference TRBV29-1 and TRBJ2-5, reads SAVISQKPSRDICQRGTSLTIQCQVDSQVTMMFWYRQQPGQSLTLIATANQGSEATYESGFVIDKFPISRPNLTFSTLTVSNMSPEDSSIYLCSVDFASGGIETQYFGPGTRLLVL.